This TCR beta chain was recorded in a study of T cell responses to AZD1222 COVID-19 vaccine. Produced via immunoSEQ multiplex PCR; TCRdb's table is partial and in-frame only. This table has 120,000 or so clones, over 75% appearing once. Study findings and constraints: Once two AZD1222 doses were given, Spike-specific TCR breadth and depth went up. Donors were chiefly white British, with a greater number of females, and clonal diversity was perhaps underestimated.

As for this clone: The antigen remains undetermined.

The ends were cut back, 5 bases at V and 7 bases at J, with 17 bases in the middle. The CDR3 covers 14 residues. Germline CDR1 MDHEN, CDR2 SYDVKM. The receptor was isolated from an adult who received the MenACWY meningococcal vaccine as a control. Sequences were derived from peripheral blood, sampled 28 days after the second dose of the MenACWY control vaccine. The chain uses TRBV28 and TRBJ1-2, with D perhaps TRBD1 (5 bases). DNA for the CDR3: TGTGCCAGCAGTCCCACGTGGGGCGGGGGTGGCTACACCTTC. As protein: CASSPTWGGGGYTF.